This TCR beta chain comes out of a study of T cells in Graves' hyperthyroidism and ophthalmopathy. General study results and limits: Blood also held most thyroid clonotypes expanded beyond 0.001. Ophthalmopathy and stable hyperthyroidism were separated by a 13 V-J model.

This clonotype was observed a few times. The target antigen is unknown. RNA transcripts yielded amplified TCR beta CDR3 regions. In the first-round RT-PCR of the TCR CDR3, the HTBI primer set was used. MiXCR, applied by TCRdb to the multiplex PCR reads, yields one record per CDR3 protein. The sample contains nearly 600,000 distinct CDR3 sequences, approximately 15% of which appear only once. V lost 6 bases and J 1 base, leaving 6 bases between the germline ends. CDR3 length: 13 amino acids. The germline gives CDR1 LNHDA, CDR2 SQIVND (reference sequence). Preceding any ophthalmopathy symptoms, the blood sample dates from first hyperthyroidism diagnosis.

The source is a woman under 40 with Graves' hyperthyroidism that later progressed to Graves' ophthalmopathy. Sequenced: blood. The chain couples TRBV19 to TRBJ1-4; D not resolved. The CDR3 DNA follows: TGTGCCAGTAGGACTAGAACTAATGAAAAACTGTTTTTT. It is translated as CASRTRTNEKLFF. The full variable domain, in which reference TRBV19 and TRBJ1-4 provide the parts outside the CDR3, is DGGITQSPKYLFRKEGQNVTLSCEQNLNHDAMYWYRQDPGQGLRLIYYSQIVNDFQKGDIAEGYSVSREKKESFPLTVTSAQKNPTAFYLCASRTRTNEKLFFGSGTQLSVL.